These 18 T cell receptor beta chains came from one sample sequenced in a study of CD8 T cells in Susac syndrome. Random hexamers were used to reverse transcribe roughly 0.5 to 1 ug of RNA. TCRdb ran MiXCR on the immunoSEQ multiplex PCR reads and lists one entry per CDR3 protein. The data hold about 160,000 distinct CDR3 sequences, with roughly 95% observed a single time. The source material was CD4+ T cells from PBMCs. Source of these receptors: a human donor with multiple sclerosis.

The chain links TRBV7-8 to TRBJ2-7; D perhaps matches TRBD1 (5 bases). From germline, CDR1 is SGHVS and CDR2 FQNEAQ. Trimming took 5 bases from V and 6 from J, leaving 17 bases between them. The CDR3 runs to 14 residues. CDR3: CASSVQGSLSEQYF. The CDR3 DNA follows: TGTGCCAGCAGCGTTCAGGGTTCCCTAAGCGAGCAGTACTTC. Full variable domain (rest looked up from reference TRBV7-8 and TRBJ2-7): GAGVSQSPRYKVAKRGQDVALRCDPISGHVSLFWYQQALGQGPEFLTYFQNEAQLDKSGLPSDRFFAERPEGSVSTLKIQRTQQEDSAVYLCASSVQGSLSEQYFGPGTRLTVT.

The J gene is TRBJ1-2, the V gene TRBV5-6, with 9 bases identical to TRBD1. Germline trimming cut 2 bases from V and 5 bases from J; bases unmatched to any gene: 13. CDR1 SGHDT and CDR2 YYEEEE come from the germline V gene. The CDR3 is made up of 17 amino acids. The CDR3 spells CASSLGIIGTGRYGYTF. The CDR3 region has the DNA TGTGCCAGCAGCTTAGGTATTATCGGGACAGGGAGATATGGCTACACCTTC.

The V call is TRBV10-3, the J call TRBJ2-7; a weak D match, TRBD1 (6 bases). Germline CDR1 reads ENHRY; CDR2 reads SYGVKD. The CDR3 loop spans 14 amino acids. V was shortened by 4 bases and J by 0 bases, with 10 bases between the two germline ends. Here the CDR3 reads CAISGQASSYEQYF. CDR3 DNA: TGTGCCATCAGTGGACAGGCGAGCTCCTACGAGCAGTACTTC.

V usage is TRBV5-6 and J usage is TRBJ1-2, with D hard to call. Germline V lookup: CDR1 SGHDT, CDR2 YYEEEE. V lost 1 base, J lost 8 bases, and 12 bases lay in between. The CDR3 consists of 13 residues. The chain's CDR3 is CASSLLRVPGYTF. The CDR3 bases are TGTGCCAGCAGCTTGCTTCGAGTACCAGGCTACACCTTC.

CDR3 in amino acids: CASSPGGTRYEQYF. The CDR3, as DNA: TGTGCCAGCTCACCGGGCGGGACCAGGTACGAGCAGTACTTC. The chain uses TRBV18 and TRBJ2-7; weak D call: TRBD2 (6 bases). The CDR3 consists of 14 residues. V was shortened by 3 bases and J by 4 bases, with 13 bases between the two germline ends. Germline CDR1 and CDR2: KGHSH and LQKENI.

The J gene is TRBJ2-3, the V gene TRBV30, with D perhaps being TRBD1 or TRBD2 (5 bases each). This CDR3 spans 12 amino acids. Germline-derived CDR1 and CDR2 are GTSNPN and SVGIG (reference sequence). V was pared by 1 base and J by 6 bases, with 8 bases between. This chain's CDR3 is CAWSEGTDTQYF. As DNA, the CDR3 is TGTGCCTGGAGTGAAGGGACCGATACGCAGTATTTT.

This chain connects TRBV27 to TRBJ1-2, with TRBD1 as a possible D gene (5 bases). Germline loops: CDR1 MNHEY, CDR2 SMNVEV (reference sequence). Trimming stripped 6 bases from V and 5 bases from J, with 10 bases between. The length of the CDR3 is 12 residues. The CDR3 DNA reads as TGTGCCAGCAGGACAGACGTGTATGGCTACACCTTC. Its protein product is CASRTDVYGYTF.

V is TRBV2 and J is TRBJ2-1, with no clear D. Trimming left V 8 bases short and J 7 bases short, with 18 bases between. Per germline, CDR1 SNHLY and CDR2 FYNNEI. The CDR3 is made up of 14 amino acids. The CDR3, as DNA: TGTGCCAGCTTAGAGGACCTGACTGAAAATGAGCAGTTCTTC. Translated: CASLEDLTENEQFF.

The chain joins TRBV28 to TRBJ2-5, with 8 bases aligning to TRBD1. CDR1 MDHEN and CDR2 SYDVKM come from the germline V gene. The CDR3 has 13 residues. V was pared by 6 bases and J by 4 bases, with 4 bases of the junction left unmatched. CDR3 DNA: TGTGCCAGCAGGGGAGGACAGGGAGAGACCCAGTACTTC. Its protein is CASRGGQGETQYF.

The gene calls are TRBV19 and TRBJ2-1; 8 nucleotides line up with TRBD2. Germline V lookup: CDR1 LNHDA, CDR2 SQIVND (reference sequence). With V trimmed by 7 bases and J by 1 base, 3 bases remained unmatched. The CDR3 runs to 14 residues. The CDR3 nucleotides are TGTGCCAGTATGCGGGAGGAGTCCTACAATGAGCAGTTCTTC. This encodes CASMREESYNEQFF.

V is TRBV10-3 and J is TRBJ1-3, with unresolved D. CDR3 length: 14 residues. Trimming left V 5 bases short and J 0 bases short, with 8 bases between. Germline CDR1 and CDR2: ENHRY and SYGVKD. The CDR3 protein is CAISSGNSGNTIYF. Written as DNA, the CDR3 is TGTGCCATCAGTTCGGGGAACTCTGGAAACACCATATATTTT.

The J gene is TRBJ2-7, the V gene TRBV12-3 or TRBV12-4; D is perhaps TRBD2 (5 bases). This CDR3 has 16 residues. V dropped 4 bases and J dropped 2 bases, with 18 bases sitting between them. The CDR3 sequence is CASSSLDWKSTYEQYF. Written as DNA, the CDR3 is TGTGCCAGCAGTTCCTTGGACTGGAAGAGCACCTACGAGCAGTACTTC.

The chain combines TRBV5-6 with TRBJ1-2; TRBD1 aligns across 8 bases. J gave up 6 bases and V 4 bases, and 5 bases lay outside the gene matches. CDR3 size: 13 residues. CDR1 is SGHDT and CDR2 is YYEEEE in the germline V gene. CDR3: CASSRTGHHGYTF. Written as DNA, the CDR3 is TGTGCCAGCAGCCGGACAGGGCACCATGGCTACACCTTC.

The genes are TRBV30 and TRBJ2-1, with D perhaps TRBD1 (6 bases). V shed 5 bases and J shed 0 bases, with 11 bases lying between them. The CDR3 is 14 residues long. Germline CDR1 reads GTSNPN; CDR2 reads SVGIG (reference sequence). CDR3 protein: CAWARGNSYNEQFF. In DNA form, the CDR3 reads TGTGCCTGGGCCAGGGGCAACTCCTACAATGAGCAGTTCTTC. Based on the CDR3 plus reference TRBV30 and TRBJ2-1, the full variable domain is SQTIHQWPATLVQPVGSPLSLECTVEGTSNPNLYWYRQAAGRGLQLLFYSVGIGQISSEVPQNLSASRPQDRQFILSSKKLLLSDSGFYLCAWARGNSYNEQFFGPGTRLTVL.

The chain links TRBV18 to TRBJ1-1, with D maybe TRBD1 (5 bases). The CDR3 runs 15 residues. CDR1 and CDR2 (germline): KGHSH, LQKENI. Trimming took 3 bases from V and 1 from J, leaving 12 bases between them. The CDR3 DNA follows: TGTGCCAGCTCACCGGGGACCGGCCAGAACACTGAAGCTTTCTTT. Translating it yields CASSPGTGQNTEAFF.

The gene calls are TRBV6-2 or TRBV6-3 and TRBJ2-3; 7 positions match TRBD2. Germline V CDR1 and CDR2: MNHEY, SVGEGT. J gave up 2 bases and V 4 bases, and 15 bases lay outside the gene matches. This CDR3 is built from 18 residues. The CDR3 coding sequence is TGTGCCAGCAGTTCTTTGAGTGGGCTAGCGGTTCACACAGATACGCAGTATTTT. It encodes CASSSLSGLAVHTDTQYF.

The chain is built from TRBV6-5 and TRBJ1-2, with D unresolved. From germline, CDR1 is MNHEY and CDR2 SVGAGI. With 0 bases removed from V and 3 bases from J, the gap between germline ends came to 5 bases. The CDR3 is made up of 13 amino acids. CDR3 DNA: TGTGCCAGCAGTTACTCGGTGGACTATGGCTACACCTTC. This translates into CASSYSVDYGYTF.

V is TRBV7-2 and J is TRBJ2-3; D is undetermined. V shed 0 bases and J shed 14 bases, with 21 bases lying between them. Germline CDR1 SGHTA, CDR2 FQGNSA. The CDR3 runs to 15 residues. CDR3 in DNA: TGTGCCAGCAGCTTAGCCTTCTCGAATAGCCCCCTCACGTATTTT. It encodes CASSLAFSNSPLTYF.